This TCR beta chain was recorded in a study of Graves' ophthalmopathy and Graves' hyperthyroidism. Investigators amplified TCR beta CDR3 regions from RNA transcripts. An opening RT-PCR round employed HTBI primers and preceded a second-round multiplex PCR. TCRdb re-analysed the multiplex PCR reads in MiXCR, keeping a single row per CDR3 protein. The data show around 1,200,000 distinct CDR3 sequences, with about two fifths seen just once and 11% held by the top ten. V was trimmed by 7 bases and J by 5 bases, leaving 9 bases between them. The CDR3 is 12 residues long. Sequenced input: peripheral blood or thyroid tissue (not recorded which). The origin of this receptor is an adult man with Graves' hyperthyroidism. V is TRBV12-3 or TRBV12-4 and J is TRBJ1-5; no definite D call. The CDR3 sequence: CASKPGDQPQHF. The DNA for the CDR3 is TGTGCCAGCAAACCAGGTGATCAGCCCCAGCATTTT.